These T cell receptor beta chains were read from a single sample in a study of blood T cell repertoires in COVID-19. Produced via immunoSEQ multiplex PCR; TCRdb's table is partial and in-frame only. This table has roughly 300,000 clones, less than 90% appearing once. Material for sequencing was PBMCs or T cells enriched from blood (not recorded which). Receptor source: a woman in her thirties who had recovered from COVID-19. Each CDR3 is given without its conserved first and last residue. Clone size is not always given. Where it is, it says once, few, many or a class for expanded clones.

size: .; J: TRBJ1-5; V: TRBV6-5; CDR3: ASRAIETRLQPQH
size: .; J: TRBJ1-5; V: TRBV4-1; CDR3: ASSQAFLQGLPQH
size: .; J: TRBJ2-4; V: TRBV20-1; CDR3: SALRTAFQY
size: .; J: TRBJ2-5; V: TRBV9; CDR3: ASSLDGQQETQY
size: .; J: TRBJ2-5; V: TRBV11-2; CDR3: ASSPIPPTSGQETQY
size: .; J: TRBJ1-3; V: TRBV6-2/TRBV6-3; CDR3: ASSRFDRNTIY
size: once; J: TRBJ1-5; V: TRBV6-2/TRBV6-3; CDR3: ASSPLRPGSNQPQH
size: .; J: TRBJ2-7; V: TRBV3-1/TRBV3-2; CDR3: ASSQAQFRTGIRYEQY
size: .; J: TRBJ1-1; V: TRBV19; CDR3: ASMKGAQGTEAF
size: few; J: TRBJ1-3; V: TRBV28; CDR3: ASSPPRTGGNTIY
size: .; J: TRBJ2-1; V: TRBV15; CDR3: ATSRDRDEQF
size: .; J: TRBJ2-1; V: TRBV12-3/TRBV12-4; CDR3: ASSWGVNEQF
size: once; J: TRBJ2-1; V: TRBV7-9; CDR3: ASSPSGGAWNEQF
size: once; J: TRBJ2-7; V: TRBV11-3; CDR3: ASSLGQGAEDEQY
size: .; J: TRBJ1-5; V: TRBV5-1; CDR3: ASSLAGVGNQPQH
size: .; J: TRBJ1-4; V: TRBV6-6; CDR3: ASSYKDRADNEKLF
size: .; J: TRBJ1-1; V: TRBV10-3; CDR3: AITADMNTEAF
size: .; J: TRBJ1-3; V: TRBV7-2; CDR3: ASSTTGGNTIY
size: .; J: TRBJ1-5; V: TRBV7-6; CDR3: ASSLRPGQFNQPQH
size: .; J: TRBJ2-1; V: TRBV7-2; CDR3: ASSLRSGGRNEQF
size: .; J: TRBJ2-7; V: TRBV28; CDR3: ASSLLTRLVYEQY
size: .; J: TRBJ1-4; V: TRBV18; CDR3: ASSPPGTGVEKLF
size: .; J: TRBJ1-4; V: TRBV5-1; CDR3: ASSSERANEKLF
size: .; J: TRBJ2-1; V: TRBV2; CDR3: ASSVGGGANNEQF
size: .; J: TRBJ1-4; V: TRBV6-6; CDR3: ASSPLQVTNEKLF
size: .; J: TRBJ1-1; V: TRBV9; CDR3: ASSAPEEGAAEAF
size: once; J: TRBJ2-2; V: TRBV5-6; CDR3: ASSLGAFNTGELF
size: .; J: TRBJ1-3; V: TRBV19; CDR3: ASSPLQGRGNTIY
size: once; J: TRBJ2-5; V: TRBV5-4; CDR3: ASSLEGQGAWETQY
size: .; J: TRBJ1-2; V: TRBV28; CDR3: ASSSGISGSYGYT
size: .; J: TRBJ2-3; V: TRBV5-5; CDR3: ASSLLAGSTDTQY
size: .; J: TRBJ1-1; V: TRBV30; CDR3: AWTFGGATEAF
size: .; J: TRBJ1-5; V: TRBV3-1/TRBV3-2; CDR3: ASSQAGINQPQH
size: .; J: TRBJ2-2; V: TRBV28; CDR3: ASRPGTGRGTGELF
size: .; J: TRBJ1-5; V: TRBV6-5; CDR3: ASRDMTGAQSQH
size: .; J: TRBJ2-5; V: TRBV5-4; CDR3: ASSLETAYQETQY
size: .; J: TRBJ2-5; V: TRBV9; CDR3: ASSGQTSRQY
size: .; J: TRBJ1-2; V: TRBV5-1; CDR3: ASSKLETGGGGYT
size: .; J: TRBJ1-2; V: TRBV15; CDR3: ATSRDGAGPYGYT
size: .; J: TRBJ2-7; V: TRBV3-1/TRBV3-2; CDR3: ASSQTPGITYEQY
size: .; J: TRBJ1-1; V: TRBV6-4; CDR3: ASSAHLGQGAEAF
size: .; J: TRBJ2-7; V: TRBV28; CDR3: ASTSAAIYEQY
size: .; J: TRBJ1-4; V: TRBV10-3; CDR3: AISESTGRNEKLF
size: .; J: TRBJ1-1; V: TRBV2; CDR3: ASTGGRNTEAF
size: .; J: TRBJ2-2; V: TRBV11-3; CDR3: ASSLGRVAGELF
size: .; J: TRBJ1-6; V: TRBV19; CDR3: ASSFLPVNSPLH
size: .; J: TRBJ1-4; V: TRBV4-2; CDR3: ASSQFGQAEKLF
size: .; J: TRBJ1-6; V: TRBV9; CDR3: ASSTQTGYNSPLH
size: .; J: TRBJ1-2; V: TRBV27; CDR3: ASSSGTGPWDGYT
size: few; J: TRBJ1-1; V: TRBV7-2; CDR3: ASSPDRHEAF
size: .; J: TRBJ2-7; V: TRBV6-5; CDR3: ASSSLTGPHYEQY
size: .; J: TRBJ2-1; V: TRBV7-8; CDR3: ASSLAVSGGPEQF
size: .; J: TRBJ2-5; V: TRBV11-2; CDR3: ASSLRGSQETQY